This T cell receptor beta chain was identified during a study of shared T cell receptors in the human thymus. Produced via immunoSEQ multiplex PCR; TCRdb's table is partial and in-frame only. The table has hundreds of thousands of clones, over 75% seen once. Per germline, CDR1 SGHTA and CDR2 FQGNSA. V lost 0 bases to trimming and J lost 4 bases, with 18 bases between them. The CDR3 contains 18 residues. This sample also belongs to another study, concerning human thymus T cells. From that second work: Obtained as resections during corrective heart surgery, the thymus tissue was then studied. Gene usage (both V and J) appeared biased in thymic and blood repertoires. Unrelated individuals were reported by related research to share highly overlapping thymic repertoires.

Sequencing used thymocytes. The rearrangement uses TRBV7-2 and TRBJ2-2, with D uncertain. The clonotype was recovered from a boy under two years old with a congenital heart defect. The CDR3 DNA reads TGTGCCAGCAGCTTAGCCGCTAGTCGCGGCTTTGGCACCGGGGAGCTGTTTTTT. Residues: CASSLAASRGFGTGELFF. Complete variable domain (other parts from reference TRBV7-2 and TRBJ2-2): GAGVSQSPSNKVTEKGKDVELRCDPISGHTALYWYRQSLGQGLEFLIYFQGNSAPDKSGLPSDRFSAERTGGSVSTLTIQRTQQEDSAVYLCASSLAASRGFGTGELFFGEGSRLTVL.